The clone carrying this T cell receptor beta chain was seen at least ten times. Its target is not known. The entry originates in a study of T cells in Graves' hyperthyroidism and ophthalmopathy. TCR beta CDR3 sequences were amplified from RNA transcripts. The study used the HTBI primer set for a first-round RT-PCR of the TCR CDR3. TCRdb recomputed calls from the multiplex PCR reads with MiXCR, one row per CDR3 protein. The sample holds about 500,000 distinct CDR3 sequences, about 46% seen once. The study's findings and limits: Stable hyperthyroidism was told apart from ophthalmopathy by a model built on 13 V-J features. Prediction of ophthalmopathy progression came a median approximately 7 months pre-onset.

Investigators excluded patients with uncontrolled infection, other autoimmune disease, pregnancy or lactation. Each diagnosis was grounded in clinical symptoms, serum thyroxine and TRAb, thyroid ultrasound, and orbital computed tomography. CDR1 LNHDA and CDR2 SQIVND come from the germline V gene (reference sequence). This CDR3 comprises 13 residues. V lost 9 bases and J 5 bases, leaving 16 bases between the germline ends. The TCR sequence derives from an adult woman with Graves' disease, either hyperthyroidism or ophthalmopathy (not recorded which). This chain joins TRBV19 and TRBJ2-5, with D perhaps TRBD1 or TRBD2 (6 bases each). The sequenced sample consisted of peripheral blood or thyroid tissue (not recorded which). The CDR3 reads CASRRGRGETQYF. The CDR3 DNA is TGTGCCAGCCGCAGGGGCCGGGGGGAGACCCAGTACTTC.